The TCR beta chain under discussion was sequenced for a study of T-cell memory formation after mild COVID-19 (dated by TCRdb to the early 2020s). Study-wide context: TCR sequence clusters from the two donors were largely donor specific. The cohort was made up of two young adult volunteers, one female and one male, who were previously healthy. In a couple of donors, T-cell clones that expanded and contracted after mild COVID-19 were followed by sequencing TCRalpha and TCRbeta repertoires longitudinally. What the authors observed across the whole study: SARS-CoV-2 specificity was not confirmed for the second-wave clones peaking on day 37. Clones contracting from day 15 to 85 had balanced CD4/CD8 phenotypes, while a second wave expanding from day 15 to 37 was biased towards CD4+. Some responding clones were found in pre-infection memory, which suggests that pre-existing cross-reactive memory T cells took part in the SARS-CoV-2 response. Only two mild cases were covered in the study, and larger cohorts including severe cases with pre-infection samples were considered necessary. Contracting CD4+ clones were found mainly in CM and EM memory subsets, while CD8+ clones were enriched in EMRA.

The sample was run on an Illumina NovaSeq 6000. Using 5'RACE with constant-segment primers, TCRalpha and TCRbeta cDNA libraries were constructed, with sample barcodes and unique molecular identifiers added in the process. RNA was extracted from every sample with Trizol reagent. The libraries were amplified in two PCR steps, and the second step added a second sample barcode and Illumina TruSeq adapters. The libraries were sequenced on an Illumina NovaSeq using 2 x 150 bp paired-end reads. The authors' analysis ran thus. With migec v1.2.7, reads were demultiplexed and then collapsed into UMI-guided consensus sequences. Using mixcr v2.1.11, the UMI consensuses were aligned to TRA and TRB V and J templates and assembled into clonotypes. A clonotype was counted as expanded or contracted only when both edgeR and NoisET called the clonotype significant, with the noise models trained on biological replicates. For edgeR calls, the cutoffs were a false discovery rate-adjusted p below 0.01 and a log2 fold-change threshold of 1. As an exploratory analysis of dynamics, max-normalized trajectories of the 1000 most abundant clonotypes were examined by PCA with hierarchical clustering. Each responding clone was given a CD4 or CD8 phenotype based on the CD4+ and CD8+ repertoires, which had been sequenced separately. TCRdb trimmed the raw reads at Q25, called clones with MiXCR and kept productive beta chains. All rows with the same CDR3 protein become a single entry with the most common DNA and genes. The V and J calls were not made by the authors but by TCRdb's processing. The sample yields 470,000 or so distinct CDR3 sequences; around a quarter were counted once. The top ten clones comprise approximately 12% of the sample.

Ficoll-Paque density gradient centrifugation was the method used to isolate PBMCs. V and J lose 4 bases and 1 base, and a span of 7 bases separates them. The CDR3 holds 12 amino acids from the cysteine to the phenylalanine. The kept DNA is CDR3 alone, 36 bases in frame from the first base. CDR1 and CDR2, per the germline V gene, are SQVTM and ANQGSEA. This clonotype was seen a few times. There is no known antigen for this receptor. Base quality data are lacking; no much larger clone is found one base away. The sample was PBMCs or a T cell subset sorted from them (not recorded which). Recombination connected TRBV29-1 to TRBJ1-1; the D gene identity is not certain. The receptor's source is an adult woman who had mild COVID-19 (a few samples of this study predate the infection). The sample titles of this study are shuffled in the database, so cell type and time point are left out; the donor was told from shared clones. This receptor has the CDR3 CSVVHQNTEAFF. The sequenced DNA: TGCAGCGTTGTCCACCAGAACACTGAAGCTTTCTTT. Where the CDR3 stops, the reference TRBV29-1 and TRBJ1-1 genes take over; the full variable domain is SAVISQKPSRDICQRGTSLTIQCQVDSQVTMMFWYRQQPGQSLTLIATANQGSEATYESGFVIDKFPISRPNLTFSTLTVSNMSPEDSSIYLCSVVHQNTEAFFGQGTRLTVV.